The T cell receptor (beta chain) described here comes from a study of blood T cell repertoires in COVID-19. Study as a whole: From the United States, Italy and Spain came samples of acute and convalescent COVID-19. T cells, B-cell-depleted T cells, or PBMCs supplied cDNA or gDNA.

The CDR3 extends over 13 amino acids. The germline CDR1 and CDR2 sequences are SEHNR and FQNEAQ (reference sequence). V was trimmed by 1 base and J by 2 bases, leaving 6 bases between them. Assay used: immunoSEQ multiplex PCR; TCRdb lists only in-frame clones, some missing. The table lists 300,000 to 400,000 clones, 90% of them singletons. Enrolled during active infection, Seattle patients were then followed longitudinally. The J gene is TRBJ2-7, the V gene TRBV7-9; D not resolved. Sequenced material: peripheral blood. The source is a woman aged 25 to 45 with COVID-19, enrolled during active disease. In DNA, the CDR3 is TGTGCCAGCAGCTTAGACTTACCCTACGAGCAGTACTTC. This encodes CASSLDLPYEQYF.